The 16 T cell receptor beta chains below were found in one sample sequenced in a study of cytomegalovirus exposure and HLA in healthy donors. The PCR employed 60 Vbeta primers together with 13 Jbeta primers. Only in-frame clones appear in the TCRdb table, and some are missing; sequencing was by immunoSEQ multiplex PCR. The table has 130,000 or so clones, 75% seen once. Sequencing was performed on PBMCs. Receptors originate from a man aged 40-50 years in good health and CMV-seronegative.

The V gene is TRBV5-1, the J gene TRBJ2-3; tentatively, D is TRBD1 (5 bases). Germline CDR1 SGHRS, CDR2 YFSETQ. V was clipped by 2 bases and J by 2 bases, with 9 bases between them. The CDR3 extends over 14 amino acids. The CDR3 spells CASSLQGDTDTQYF. CDR3 DNA: TGCGCCAGCAGCTTACAAGGGGACACAGATACGCAGTATTTT.

The J gene is TRBJ2-1, the V gene TRBV7-2; 7 bases map to TRBD2. Germline V CDR1 and CDR2: SGHTA, FQGNSA. This CDR3 is built from 15 residues. The J segment lost 1 base and the V segment lost 4 bases, leaving 4 bases of the junction unmatched. The CDR3 sequence: CASSWGGYSYNEQFF. For the CDR3, the DNA is TGTGCCAGCAGCTGGGGAGGGTATTCCTACAATGAGCAGTTCTTC.

The genes are TRBV6-4 and TRBJ2-7; D not certain. Between the trimmed V and J ends, which lost 0 bases and 2 bases, there was a span of 8 bases. CDR1 MRHNA and CDR2 SNTAGT come from the germline V gene. The CDR3 length is 14 residues. The CDR3: CASSDSAGPYEQYF. In DNA, the CDR3 is TGTGCCAGCAGTGACTCGGCAGGTCCCTACGAGCAGTACTTC.

The CDR3 DNA is TGTGCCAGCAGTACGGGTAGCAATCAGCCCCAGCATTTT. Protein sequence: CASSTGSNQPQHF. V gene TRBV6-5 combines with J gene TRBJ1-5; D uncertain. The CDR3 covers 13 residues. Germline V CDR1 and CDR2: MNHEY, SVGAGI. V was cut by 5 bases and J by 0 bases, with 5 bases left in between.

The chain links TRBV4-1 to TRBJ2-7, with TRBD2 matching over 9 bases. Germline CDR1 is MGHRA and CDR2 is YSYEKL. CDR3 length: 18 residues. Germline trimming cut 1 base from V and 1 base from J; bases unmatched to any gene: 11. The CDR3 DNA is TGCGCCAGCAGCCAAGGCGAAGCGGGGGGCGATGTATCCTACGAGCAGTACTTC. It specifies CASSQGEAGGDVSYEQYF.

The V and J genes are TRBV9 and TRBJ2-3, with D perhaps TRBD2 (5 bases). The germline CDR1 and CDR2 sequences are SGDLS and YYNGEE. The germline V and J ends were trimmed by 4 bases and 4 bases, with 10 bases remaining between them. The CDR3 runs 13 residues. The CDR3 reads CASSTSGADTQYF. The DNA for the CDR3 is TGTGCCAGCAGCACCAGCGGAGCAGATACGCAGTATTTT.

The rearrangement uses TRBV2 and TRBJ1-5, with D tentatively TRBD1 (5 bases). CDR1 is SNHLY, CDR2 FYNNEI, per germline. CDR3 length equals 14 residues. Trimming took off 4 bases at V and 3 bases at J, with 10 bases between the two ends. For the CDR3, the DNA is TGTGCCAGCAGTGGGGTACAGGTCAATCAGCCCCAGCATTTT. Translation: CASSGVQVNQPQHF.

The rearrangement joins TRBV7-2 to TRBJ1-1; tentatively, D is TRBD1 (6 bases). Between the trimmed V and J ends, which lost 4 bases and 1 base, there was a span of 10 bases. CDR3 size: 14 residues. The germline V gene encodes CDR1 SGHTA and CDR2 FQGNSA. The CDR3 coding sequence is TGTGCCAGCAGCTCCGGACAGACGAACACTGAAGCTTTCTTT. This translates into CASSSGQTNTEAFF.

The chain is built from TRBV5-4 and TRBJ1-1; D possibly corresponds to TRBD1 (6 bases). The CDR3 is made up of 14 amino acids. Germline V gene data show CDR1 as SGHNT and CDR2 as YYREEE (reference sequence). V dropped 4 bases and J dropped 1 base, with 11 bases sitting between them. The CDR3 sequence is CASSEGGKNTEAFF. In DNA form, the CDR3 reads TGTGCCAGCAGCGAAGGGGGAAAGAACACTGAAGCTTTCTTT.

CDR3 in DNA: TGTGCCAGCAGCCCGCGGGGGGGAGGGTTAGACAATGAGCAGTTCTTC. This sequence encodes CASSPRGGGLDNEQFF. V usage is TRBV7-4 and J usage is TRBJ2-1, with 9 positions matching TRBD2. Germline V gene lookup returns CDR1 SGHVT and CDR2 SQSDAQ. The V gene end was trimmed by 5 bases and the J gene end by 5 bases; junction bases not matched to a gene: 10. The length of the CDR3 is 16 residues.

This clone was picked up one time. The V gene is TRBV7-9, the J gene TRBJ1-4; D might be TRBD1 (5 bases). The CDR3 totals 12 residues. Looked up from germline, CDR1 is SEHNR and CDR2 is FQNEAQ (reference sequence). V lost 4 bases and J lost 6, with 6 bases in between. Here the CDR3 reads CASSWGYEKLFF. Written as DNA, the CDR3 is TGTGCCAGCAGCTGGGGCTATGAAAAACTGTTTTTT. Variable domain in full (rest from reference TRBV7-9 and TRBJ1-4): DTGVSQNPRHKITKRGQNVTFRCDPISEHNRLYWYRQTLGQGPEFLTYFQNEAQLEKSRLLSDRFSAERPKGSFSTLEIQRTEQGDSAMYLCASSWGYEKLFFGSGTQLSVL.

The chain joins TRBV6-5 to TRBJ2-2, with D possibly matching TRBD1 (5 bases). The V end lost 6 bases, the J end lost 6 bases, and 11 bases lay between the germline ends. CDR1 MNHEY and CDR2 SVGAGI come from the germline V gene. CDR3 length: 13 residues. CDR3 DNA sequence: TGTGCCAGCAGGGAAACAGGCTCCGGGGAGCTGTTTTTT. Its protein product is CASRETGSGELFF.

The chain couples TRBV5-1 to TRBJ2-3; 11 nucleotides agree with TRBD1. In germline, CDR1 is SGHRS, CDR2 YFSETQ. J gave up 1 base and V 4 bases, and 5 bases lay outside the gene matches. CDR3 length: 16 amino acids. Written as DNA, the CDR3 is TGCGCCAGCAGCCCGGGACAGGGGGGAGGCACAGATACGCAGTATTTT. It codes for CASSPGQGGGTDTQYF.

This chain links TRBV19 with TRBJ2-5, with 10 bases identical to TRBD2. V lost 3 bases to trimming and J lost 3 bases; unmatched junction nucleotides: 13. Per germline, CDR1 LNHDA and CDR2 SQIVND (reference sequence). This CDR3 has 18 amino acids. The CDR3 coding sequence is TGTGCCAGTAGTATTCAGAAGGCGGCTAGCGGGGGTAAAGAGACCCAGTACTTC. It specifies CASSIQKAASGGKETQYF.

V usage is TRBV30 and J usage is TRBJ2-3, with D perhaps matching TRBD1 (5 bases). V dropped 2 bases and J dropped 7 bases, with 13 bases sitting between them. Germline values: CDR1 GTSNPN, CDR2 SVGIG (reference sequence). This CDR3 is 13 amino acids long. CDR3 sequence: CAWSLGLSHTQYF. The CDR3 DNA reads as TGTGCCTGGAGTCTGGGGCTTTCACATACGCAGTATTTT.

The chain has TRBV11-2 and TRBJ1-3, with D perhaps matching TRBD1 (6 bases). The germline V gene has CDR1 SGHAT and CDR2 FQNNGV. This CDR3 has 19 residues. Deletions cut 3 bases from V and 4 bases from J, with 25 bases between. CDR3 region: CASSFRPRDTRTSGNTIYF. The CDR3 nucleotides are TGTGCCAGCAGCTTCCGGCCCCGGGACACTAGAACGTCAGGAAACACCATATATTTT.